This T cell receptor beta chain was retrieved from a study of PD-L1 blockade in urothelial cancer. About the study: Once treatment had started, blood was analyzed at 3 weeks (second dose) and again at 6 weeks. Blood yielded a median of approximately 150,000 T cells per sample.

This clone was found once. The table came from immunoSEQ multiplex PCR; TCRdb's copy has only in-frame clones and leaves some out. The data hold around 86,000 clones, with approximately 80% observed a single time. Regarding time point: pretreatment peripheral blood. From germline, CDR1 is SGHTA and CDR2 FQGTGA. The CDR3 runs to 15 residues. Trimming removed 5 bases from V and 0 bases from J, with 13 bases in between. Source: PBMCs, taken around atezolizumab (anti-PD-L1) treatment. This receptor was identified in a man in his forties or fifties with urothelial cancer. This rearrangement joins TRBV7-3 to TRBJ1-1; no clear D. CDR3: CASSPPEVMNTEAFF. The CDR3 region has the DNA TGTGCCAGCAGCCCCCCCGAGGTCATGAACACTGAAGCTTTCTTT.